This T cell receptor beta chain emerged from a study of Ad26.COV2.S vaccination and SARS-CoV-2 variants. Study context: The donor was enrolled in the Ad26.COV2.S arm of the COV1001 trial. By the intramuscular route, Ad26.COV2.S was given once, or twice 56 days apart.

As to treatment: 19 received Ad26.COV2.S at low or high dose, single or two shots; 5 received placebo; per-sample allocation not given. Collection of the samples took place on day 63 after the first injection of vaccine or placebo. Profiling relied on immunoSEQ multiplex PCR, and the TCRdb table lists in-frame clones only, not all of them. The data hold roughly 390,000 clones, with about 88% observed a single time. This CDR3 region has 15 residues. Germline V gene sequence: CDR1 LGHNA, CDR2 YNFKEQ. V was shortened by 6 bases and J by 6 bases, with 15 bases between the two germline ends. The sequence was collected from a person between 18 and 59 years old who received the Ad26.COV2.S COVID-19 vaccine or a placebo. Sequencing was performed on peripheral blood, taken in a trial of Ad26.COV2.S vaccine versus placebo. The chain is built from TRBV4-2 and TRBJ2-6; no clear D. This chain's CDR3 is CASRKGWSSANVLTF. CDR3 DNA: TGTGCCAGCAGAAAAGGGTGGTCCTCGGCCAACGTCCTGACTTTC.